The 12 T cell receptor beta chains below all came from one sample that was sequenced in a study of OX40 agonist ivuxolimab in advanced cancers. The assay was immunoSEQ multiplex PCR, and TCRdb's table has in-frame clones only and misses some. The sample lists some 80,000 clones, about 90% seen once, with approximately 0.54% in the top ten. The material was CD4+ or CD8+ T cells sorted from blood, obtained in a trial of the OX40 agonist ivuxolimab. Source of these receptors: an adult with an advanced solid tumor such as melanoma, head and neck, liver or kidney cancer.

This chain joins TRBV9 and TRBJ1-3; 9 nucleotides line up with TRBD1. This CDR3 has 14 amino acids. V trimming: 2 bases; J trimming: 6 bases; junction bases outside the gene matches: 3. Germline-derived CDR1 and CDR2 are SGDLS and YYNGEE. CDR3 protein: CASSVDRGSNTIYF. The CDR3 nucleotides are TGTGCCAGCAGCGTTGACAGGGGGTCAAACACCATATATTTT.

The rearrangement links TRBV18 to TRBJ1-2; D gene unclear. Germline CDR1 KGHSH, CDR2 LQKENI. This CDR3 has 15 amino acids. Between the trimmed V and J ends, which lost 2 bases and 4 bases, there was a span of 14 bases. CDR3 sequence reads: CASSPSWRAGYGYTF. CDR3 DNA sequence: TGTGCCAGCTCACCAAGCTGGAGGGCCGGCTATGGCTACACCTTC.

The chain has TRBV30 and TRBJ1-5, with 7 positions matching TRBD1. V lost 0 bases, J lost 7 bases, and 3 bases stayed unmatched. CDR3 length: 13 amino acids. Germline V gene lookup returns CDR1 GTSNPN and CDR2 SVGIG (reference sequence). This CDR3 is CAWSVAGGQPQHF. The CDR3 nucleotides are TGTGCCTGGAGTGTAGCAGGGGGGCAGCCCCAGCATTTT.

V gene TRBV6-6 combines with J gene TRBJ1-5; TRBD1 matches at 7 bases. V shed 2 bases, J shed 6 bases, and the junction held 1 base outside the gene matches. The germline CDR1 and CDR2 sequences are MNHNY and SVGAGI (reference sequence). CDR3 length: 13 amino acids. CDR3 protein: CASSYDRVQPQHF. As DNA, the CDR3 is TGTGCCAGCAGTTACGACAGGGTTCAGCCCCAGCATTTT.

The chain uses TRBV18 and TRBJ2-6; the match to TRBD1 covers 10 bases. V trimming: 3 bases; J trimming: 2 bases; junction bases outside the gene matches: 7. Germline V gene lookup returns CDR1 KGHSH and CDR2 LQKENI. This CDR3 region has 18 residues. CDR3 sequence (DNA): TGTGCCAGCTCACCGGCGGGACAGGGGCCCGCTGGGGCCAACGTCCTGACTTTC. Protein sequence: CASSPAGQGPAGANVLTF.

This clone has just one count. This rearrangement joins TRBV4-1 to TRBJ2-1, with 10 bases aligning to TRBD2. Trimming at V came to 1 base and at J to 4 bases, leaving 1 base not matched to a gene. The length of the CDR3 is 15 residues. Per the germline V gene, CDR1 is MGHRA and CDR2 is YSYEKL. This chain's CDR3 is CASSQGTSGYNEQFF. The CDR3 nucleotides read TGCGCCAGCAGCCAAGGGACTAGCGGTTACAATGAGCAGTTCTTC.

The chain uses TRBV29-1 and TRBJ1-4; possible D gene TRBD1, 5 bases. V dropped 4 bases and J dropped 2 bases, with 11 bases sitting between them. Germline CDR1 SQVTM, CDR2 ANQGSEA. There are 14 residues in the CDR3. CDR3 protein: CSVVEGPTNEKLFF. CDR3 nucleotide sequence: TGCAGCGTTGTTGAGGGGCCGACTAATGAAAAACTGTTTTTT.

The V gene is TRBV2, the J gene TRBJ1-4; D may be TRBD1 (5 bases). V was shortened by 7 bases and J by 8 bases, with 17 bases between the two germline ends. The length of the CDR3 is 14 residues. CDR1 SNHLY and CDR2 FYNNEI come from the germline V gene. The CDR3 sequence: CASKVGGGGEKLFF. The CDR3, as DNA: TGTGCCAGCAAGGTGGGGGGGGGAGGCGAAAAACTGTTTTTT. Based on the CDR3 plus reference TRBV2 and TRBJ1-4, the full variable domain is EPEVTQTPSHQVTQMGQEVILRCVPISNHLYFYWYRQILGQKVEFLVSFYNNEISEKSEIFDDQFSVERPDGSNFTLKIRSTKLEDSAMYFCASKVGGGGEKLFFGSGTQLSVL.

The rearrangement uses TRBV15 and TRBJ1-5; 10 nucleotides agree with TRBD1. The germline gives CDR1 LNHNV, CDR2 YYDKDF (reference sequence). The J segment lost 1 base and the V segment lost 2 bases, leaving 2 bases of the junction unmatched. The CDR3 has 16 amino acids. The CDR3 loop reads CATSRRQGASNQPQHF. The CDR3 DNA reads as TGTGCCACCAGCAGAAGACAGGGGGCAAGCAATCAGCCCCAGCATTTT.

The chain couples TRBV7-2 to TRBJ1-1; D gene uncertain. The CDR3 covers 13 residues. The V and J ends lost 2 bases and 1 base respectively, with 5 bases between them. Germline V gene sequence: CDR1 SGHTA, CDR2 FQGNSA. Here the CDR3 DNA reads TGTGCCAGCAGCTTAAGGGCGAACACTGAAGCTTTCTTT. Amino acids: CASSLRANTEAFF.

This clone has only a few counts. The chain recombines TRBV7-2 with TRBJ1-6; D gene uncertain. The CDR3 is made up of 13 amino acids. Germline-derived CDR1 and CDR2 are SGHTA and FQGNSA. The V end was cut by 1 base, the J end by 9 bases, with 7 bases between. The CDR3 DNA follows: TGTGCCAGCAGCTTAGAGGTGGCTTCACCCCTCCACTTT. It yields the protein CASSLEVASPLHF.

The rearrangement joins TRBV5-1 to TRBJ2-3; D possibly uses TRBD1 or TRBD2 (5 bases each). CDR1 is SGHRS, CDR2 YFSETQ, per germline. The length of the CDR3 is 15 residues. V was clipped by 2 bases and J by 1 base, with 11 bases between them. The CDR3 DNA is TGCGCCAGCAGCTTTAGAGGGGCAGGCACAGATACGCAGTATTTT. Translation: CASSFRGAGTDTQYF.